This T cell receptor beta chain was captured by sequencing in a study of blood T cell repertoires in COVID-19 (dated by TCRdb to 2019 to 2021). The study in broad terms: Collaborator samples came from the United States, Italy and Spain and covered acute and convalescent phases of COVID-19. Samples were obtained from the ongoing ImmuneRACE study (first 160 participants) and from some 1,300 subjects provided by 6 global collaborators. Where HLA class I and class II types were available, the types were taken from metadata supplied by the sample provider, not from assay-based typing. Subjects who had been exposed to COVID-19, were actively infected with it, or had recovered from it provided the deeply sampled blood TCRbeta repertoires that made up the dataset. The repertoires were released in a freely available public database intended as a resource for research on the immune response to SARS-CoV-2. Sample metadata almost always included a de-identified subject ID, COVID-19 status, age in years and sex. The material from the prospective study consisted of cDNA or gDNA derived from T cells, B-cell-depleted T cells, or PBMCs.

TCRbeta CDR3 regions were amplified from genomic DNA using the immunoSEQ Assay, a bias-controlled multiplex PCR. The source study handled its data this way. The number of nucleated cells in each sample was estimated from the amplification of reference gene primers within the assay. Sequence reads were collapsed and filtered to measure the absolute abundance of every unique TCRbeta CDR3 rearrangement. Productive Simpson clonality was computed per sample as the square root of Simpson's diversity index over productive rearrangements. TCRdb re-hosts the immuneACCESS table, in-frame sequences only. Its copies lack some clones; in the studies checked, an unresolved V gene accounts for under half of them, and the cause for the rest is not known. The V and J calls and clone size come from that table; D and trimming were worked out from the DNA. This sample comprises roughly 240,000 clones, about 90% of them detected only once. The leading ten clones occupy more than 2.5% of the sample.

Taken from cysteine to phenylalanine, the CDR3 has 16 residues. Only the CDR3 DNA stays, 48 bases, in frame from base 1. V drops 1 base and J drops 4 bases, leaving 13 bases in between. The germline V gene provides CDR1 SGHDN and CDR2 FVKESK. Of note for this clone: This clone's antigen is unknown. Base qualities are not recorded, but no much larger clone differs from it by a single base.

A second Seattle source provided samples from volunteer blood donors who had recovered from COVID-19. Each collaborating institution followed its own protocols to collect whole blood in K2EDTA tubes. For TCRbeta analysis, collaborators shipped samples in one of three forms: frozen whole blood, isolated PBMCs, or DNA extracted from either of those sample types. General findings and caveats noted by the study authors: How much clinical and demographic metadata was included differed by source and by participant, and the metadata was provided uncurated.

The sample comprised peripheral blood. The clonotype was recovered from a young woman who had recovered from COVID-19. The chain employs TRBV14 and TRBJ2-2; the D gene assignment is ambiguous. Here is the DNA: TGTGCCAGCAGCCAAGTCGGTAGATCGGTCACCGGGGAGCTGTTTTTT. The translation is CASSQVGRSVTGELFF. The full variable domain, completed from the reference TRBV14 and TRBJ2-2 proteins outside the CDR3, reads EAGVTQFPSHSVIEKGQTVTLRCDPISGHDNLYWYRRVMGKEIKFLLHFVKESKQDESGMPNNRFLAERTGGTYSTLKVQPAELEDSGVYFCASSQVGRSVTGELFFGEGSRLTVL.